Given below is one TCR beta chain in context. The record originates from a study of blood T cell dynamics during melanoma immunotherapy. Trimming removed 0 bases at V and 4 bases at J, with 13 bases between. Germline V lookup: CDR1 MNHNY, CDR2 SVGAGI (reference sequence). The CDR3 runs to 15 residues. Time point denoted: pre-treatment baseline. Blood was drawn before treatment and at week 3 after checkpoint blockade. The table came from immunoSEQ multiplex PCR; TCRdb's copy has only in-frame clones and leaves some out. The sample shows about 15,000 clones, around 85% of them seen only once. The gene calls are TRBV6-6 and TRBJ2-7, with D tentatively TRBD1 (8 bases). The source of this sequence is a human donor with melanoma. This sample comprised blood, obtained from a patient treated with checkpoint blockade. CDR3 residues: CASSYSPQGGYEQYF. As DNA, the CDR3 is TGTGCCAGCAGTTACTCCCCACAGGGGGGGTACGAGCAGTACTTC.